Listed below are T cell receptor beta chains from one sample, sequenced in a study of blood T cell repertoires in COVID-19. Repertoires were generated with immunoSEQ multiplex PCR, while TCRdb's copy carries only in-frame clones and drops some. Here the sample spans roughly 300,000 clones, 86% being singletons. The sequencing input was PBMCs or T cells enriched from blood (not recorded which). These receptors came from a man aged 30 to 39 who had recovered from COVID-19. Both conserved end residues are part of each CDR3. A D gene is named only where the DNA matches it firmly. Part of the rows lack a size; the others show once, few, many or a class for expanded clones.

J gene: TRBJ1-5; V gene: TRBV27; D gene: .; clone size: .; CDR3 DNA: TGTGCCAGCAGCGACCGGGGGGAGCCCCAGCATTTT; CDR3 protein: CASSDRGEPQHF
J gene: TRBJ1-6; V gene: TRBV7-8; D gene: .; clone size: .; CDR3 DNA: TGTGCCAGCAGCTTAAGGTGGGGGGACTATAATTCACCCCTCCACTTT; CDR3 protein: CASSLRWGDYNSPLHF
J gene: TRBJ2-7; V gene: TRBV19; D gene: .; clone size: .; CDR3 DNA: TGTGCCAGTAGCACGTCGGGGGACGAGCAGTACTTC; CDR3 protein: CASSTSGDEQYF
J gene: TRBJ2-3; V gene: TRBV4-2; D gene: TRBD2; clone size: few; CDR3 DNA: TGTGCCAGCAGCCCCCAACTGACCCGGACTAGCGGAGTGGATACGCAGTATTTT; CDR3 protein: CASSPQLTRTSGVDTQYF
J gene: TRBJ2-7; V gene: TRBV7-6; D gene: TRBD1; clone size: .; CDR3 DNA: TGTGCCAGCAGCTTAGGACAGGGGATATCCTACGAGCAGTACTTC; CDR3 protein: CASSLGQGISYEQYF
J gene: TRBJ1-6; V gene: TRBV18; D gene: .; clone size: .; CDR3 DNA: TGTGCCAGCTCACCACCGCTCGAACCGAGCTCCTATAATTCACCCCTCCACTTT; CDR3 protein: CASSPPLEPSSYNSPLHF
J gene: TRBJ2-4; V gene: TRBV6-5; D gene: .; clone size: .; CDR3 DNA: TGTGCCAGCAGTCCAGCGGAAGAAAACATTCAGTACTTC; CDR3 protein: CASSPAEENIQYF
J gene: TRBJ1-6; V gene: TRBV5-6; D gene: .; clone size: few; CDR3 DNA: TGTGCCAGCAGCTTGCCCGGGACATGGACTAATTCACCCCTCCACTTT; CDR3 protein: CASSLPGTWTNSPLHF
J gene: TRBJ2-1; V gene: TRBV11-3; D gene: .; clone size: .; CDR3 DNA: TGTGCCAGCAGCTCCCCTCGACAGGACAATGAGCAGTTCTTC; CDR3 protein: CASSSPRQDNEQFF
J gene: TRBJ2-2; V gene: TRBV10-1; D gene: TRBD2; clone size: once; CDR3 DNA: TGCGCCAGCAGGGCGGGAGATACGGACACCGGGGAGCTGTTTTTT; CDR3 protein: CASRAGDTDTGELFF